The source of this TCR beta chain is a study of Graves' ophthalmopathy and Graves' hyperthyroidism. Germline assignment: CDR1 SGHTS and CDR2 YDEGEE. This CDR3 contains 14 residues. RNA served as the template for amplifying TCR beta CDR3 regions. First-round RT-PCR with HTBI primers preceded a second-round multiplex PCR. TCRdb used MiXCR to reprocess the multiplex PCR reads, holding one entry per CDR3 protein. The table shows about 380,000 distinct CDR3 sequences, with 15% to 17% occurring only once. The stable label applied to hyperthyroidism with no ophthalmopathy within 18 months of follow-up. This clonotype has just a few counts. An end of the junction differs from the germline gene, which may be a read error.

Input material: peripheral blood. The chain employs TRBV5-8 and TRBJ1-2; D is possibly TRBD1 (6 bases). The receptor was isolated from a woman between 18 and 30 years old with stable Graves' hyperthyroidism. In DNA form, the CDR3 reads TGTGCCGGCAGCTTCGACAGGTCCTACTATGGCTACACCTTC. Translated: CAGSFDRSYYGYTF.